This TCR beta chain was sequenced during a study of blood T cell repertoires in COVID-19. Whole-study context: Sources were T cells, B-cell-depleted T cells, or PBMCs; the material itself was cDNA or gDNA.

Germline CDR1 reads MNHEY; CDR2 reads SVGAGI. V lost 6 bases, J lost 3 bases, and 17 bases lay in between. The CDR3 sequence is 15 residues long. The assay was immunoSEQ multiplex PCR, and TCRdb's table has in-frame clones only and misses some. The repertoire holds a few hundred thousand clones, approximately 92% seen once, with about 4.6% in the top ten. The TCR originated in a woman in her forties who had recovered from COVID-19. The chain has TRBV6-5 and TRBJ1-1; D gene ambiguous. Source material: peripheral blood. CDR3: CASRPPPLRHTEAFF. CDR3 nucleotide sequence: TGTGCCAGCAGGCCTCCGCCCCTGAGGCACACTGAAGCTTTCTTT.